A selection of T cell receptor beta chains follows, all from one sample in a study of T cell responses to AZD1222 COVID-19 vaccine. The method was immunoSEQ multiplex PCR; TCRdb's version includes in-frame clones alone and lacks a portion of them. The sample consists of some 170,000 clones, more than 80% of them appearing once. Material: peripheral blood, obtained 28 days after the second dose of the MenACWY control vaccine. The receptor set was obtained from an adult who received the MenACWY meningococcal vaccine as a control. Both conserved end residues are part of each CDR3. Each record gives: CDR3 DNA, CDR3 protein, D gene, J gene, clone size, V gene. A D gene is named only where the DNA matches it firmly. Clone size appears in some rows only: once, few, many, or a class for an expanded clone.

TGTGCCAGCAGCTTAGCTCTGGCCACCAGTTGGGAGACCCAGTACTTC,CASSLALATSWETQYF,-,TRBJ2-5,-,TRBV7-2
TGTGCCTGGAGTGGCGGAGGAATCAGGGGGCAGCATTTT,CAWSGGGIRGQHF,TRBD1,TRBJ1-5,-,TRBV30
TGTGCCAGCAGTTCCCAGGGGACAGGTCTTCACTTC,CASSSQGTGLHF,TRBD1,TRBJ1-2,-,TRBV28
TGTGCCAGCAAGAAACTAGCGGGCTGGTCCTACGAGCAGTACTTC,CASKKLAGWSYEQYF,TRBD2,TRBJ2-7,once,TRBV2
TGTGCCAGTAGTGCCAACCAAGAGACCCAGTACTTC,CASSANQETQYF,-,TRBJ2-5,-,TRBV19
TGTGCCGGACAACAGGGGTTGTCCTACGAGCAGTACTTC,CAGQQGLSYEQYF,TRBD1,TRBJ2-7,-,TRBV30
TGTGCCAGCAGCCCACTAGCGGACCTAGCCAAAAACATTCAGTACTTC,CASSPLADLAKNIQYF,TRBD2,TRBJ2-4,-,TRBV7-2
TGTGCCAGCAGCTCCGGGACTAGTAATGAGCAGTTCTTC,CASSSGTSNEQFF,TRBD2,TRBJ2-1,-,TRBV11-2
TGTGCCAGCAGTCCCCGGGGGGCCGACGAAGAGACCCAGTACTTC,CASSPRGADEETQYF,-,TRBJ2-5,-,TRBV27
TGTGCCAGCAGTTCTTTTAGCGGGAGACCCTACGAGCAGTACTTC,CASSSFSGRPYEQYF,TRBD2,TRBJ2-7,-,TRBV28
TGTGCCAGCAGGTCGGGACAGAATAATTCACCCCTCCACTTT,CASRSGQNNSPLHF,TRBD1,TRBJ1-6,-,TRBV7-2
TGTGCCAGCAGCCAAGGTCCCCTACTAGCGGGAGATGATGAGCAGTTCTTC,CASSQGPLLAGDDEQFF,TRBD2,TRBJ2-1,-,TRBV4-2
TGTGCCAGCCAGACAGGTAGGCGAATAAGAGAAGCTTTCTTT,CASQTGRRIREAFF,-,TRBJ1-1,-,TRBV19
TGTGCCAGTAGTGCGGGACTAGCGGGACTCGTGTCGACCCAGTACTTC,CASSAGLAGLVSTQYF,TRBD2,TRBJ2-5,-,TRBV19
TGCGCCAGCAGCCCCTCCGGGTTGAGCGGGTACTACAATGAGCAGTTCTTC,CASSPSGLSGYYNEQFF,-,TRBJ2-1,-,TRBV4-3
TGTGCCAGCTCACCTCAAGGCCCCTCGGCAGACTATGGCTACACCTTC,CASSPQGPSADYGYTF,-,TRBJ1-2,once,TRBV18
TGTGCCAACTATTACACCGGGGAGCTGTTTTTT,CANYYTGELFF,-,TRBJ2-2,-,TRBV6-5
TGTGCCAGCAGTTTGCCCGGGACACGAAACACCATATATTTT,CASSLPGTRNTIYF,-,TRBJ1-3,-,TRBV28
TGTGCCAGCAGGTCTCCGCGGGAAAGCTACGAGCAGTACTTC,CASRSPRESYEQYF,-,TRBJ2-7,-,TRBV28
TGTGCCAGCACCCCGGGGCAAACTAATCAGCCCCAGCATTTT,CASTPGQTNQPQHF,-,TRBJ1-5,-,TRBV28
TGTGCCAGCACAGGGGGACACGAAGGCAATCAGCCCCAGCATTTT,CASTGGHEGNQPQHF,TRBD1,TRBJ1-5,-,TRBV28
TGTGCCAGCTCACCACTGGACAGCTCTGGGGCCAACGTCCTGACTTTC,CASSPLDSSGANVLTF,-,TRBJ2-6,-,TRBV18
TGTGCCAGCGTCCCCGGGACAGGGATTTCACCCCTCCACTTT,CASVPGTGISPLHF,TRBD1,TRBJ1-6,-,TRBV6-5